This T cell receptor (beta chain) derives from a study of blood T cell repertoires in COVID-19. Background on the study: The United States, Italy and Spain supplied acute and convalescent COVID-19 samples.

CDR3 length: 14 residues. Trimming cost V 0 bases and J 10 bases; bases outside gene matches: 11. Germline V gene data show CDR1 as SQVTM and CDR2 as ANQGSEA. Method: immunoSEQ multiplex PCR; TCRdb's copy keeps in-frame clones and lacks some. The sample consists of 150,000 to 200,000 clones, about 88% of them appearing once. Sequenced material: peripheral blood. The V and J genes are TRBV29-1 and TRBJ1-1; 7 bases line up with TRBD1. The clonotype was recovered from a woman at least 80 years old in a cohort sampled during active or convalescent COVID-19. The CDR3 bases are TGCAGCGTTGAAGATAAGGACAGGAAACGGGTAGCTTTCTTT. Amino acid sequence: CSVEDKDRKRVAFF.